This T cell receptor beta chain emerged from a study of vaccination and CD4 T cells after COVID-19. Stated treatment: roughly 10-day PBMC culture with coronavirus spike peptide pools or control peptides (ViraFEST assay). The CDR3 totals 13 residues. Trimming cost V 6 bases and J 3 bases, with 12 bases left between them. CDR1 and CDR2 (germline): DFQATT, SNEGSKA (reference sequence). This clonotype was seen only a few times. No antigen is known for it. Cultured CD4+ T cell DNA underwent sequencing with the Oncomine TCR Beta short-read assay. TCRdb passed the PCR reads through MiXCR, listing each CDR3 protein once. The sample holds under 15,000 distinct CDR3 sequences, around 42% seen once.

Sequenced here: CD4+ T cells from blood, cultured in vitro, sampled before SARS-CoV-2 vaccination. The receptor's source is a human donor who had recovered from COVID-19. The gene calls are TRBV20-1 and TRBJ2-4; a weak D match, TRBD2 (6 bases). CDR3 region: CSAVWGGKNIQYF. CDR3 nucleotide sequence: TGCAGTGCCGTTTGGGGAGGCAAAAACATTCAGTACTTC.